This T cell receptor (beta chain) derives from a study of T cells in Graves' hyperthyroidism and ophthalmopathy. Researchers took RNA transcripts and amplified the TCR beta CDR3 regions from them. When the TCR CDR3 underwent first-round RT-PCR, the HTBI primer set was used. MiXCR, applied by TCRdb to the multiplex PCR reads, yields one record per CDR3 protein. Found here are 500,000 to 550,000 distinct CDR3 sequences, more than 20% of them singletons; the top ten hold 26%. Trimming shortened V by 1 base and J by 5 bases, and 8 bases separated the two germline ends. This CDR3 has 14 residues. CDR1 is SGHVS and CDR2 is FQNEAQ in the germline V gene. Study findings and constraints: Blood samples included most of the expanded thyroid clonotypes exceeding 0.001.

This clonotype has ten or more counts. Antigen unknown. Each patient was aged 18 to 65 and had newly diagnosed hyperthyroidism of under 2 months' duration. It was uncontrolled infection, other autoimmune disease, pregnancy or lactation that excluded patients. Clinical symptoms, serum thyroxine, TRAb, thyroid ultrasound and orbital computed tomography informed diagnoses. Sequencing input: blood. The TCR comes from a man between 18 and 35 years old with Graves' hyperthyroidism. The chain is built from TRBV7-8 and TRBJ2-2; D might be TRBD1 (5 bases). DNA of the CDR3: TGTGCCAGCAGCTTAGGTCAGGGAACCGGGGAGCTGTTTTTT. Amino acids: CASSLGQGTGELFF.